Listed here are 3 T cell receptor beta chains from one sample, sequenced in a study of HIV-infected patients and healthy controls. TCRdb fed the 5' RACE reads into MiXCR, producing one record per CDR3 protein. The sample carries under 70,000 distinct CDR3 sequences, approximately 21% recorded once. Sequenced: CD4+ T cells from blood. The receptor source for this set is a human donor in good health.

This clonotype was seen at least ten times. V usage is TRBV19 and J usage is TRBJ2-7; possibly TRBD2 for D (7 bases). Germline CDR1 is LNHDA and CDR2 is SQIVND (reference sequence). The CDR3 consists of 14 residues. The V gene lost 3 bases and the J gene lost 4 bases, with 13 bases spanning the gap. CDR3 residues: CASSITGGAYEQYF. CDR3 coding DNA: TGTGCCAGTAGTATTACGGGGGGCGCATACGAGCAGTACTTC.

The chain employs TRBV4-1 and TRBJ1-1; D might be TRBD1 (5 bases). V gave up 0 bases and J gave up 6 bases, with 23 bases separating them. The germline gives CDR1 MGHRA, CDR2 YSYEKL. The CDR3 contains 18 residues. DNA of the CDR3: TGCGCCAGCAGCCAAGACAGGGTAAGAGGGCTGTCGGACGCTGAAGCTTTCTTT. The encoded protein is CASSQDRVRGLSDAEAFF.

The rearrangement joins TRBV20-1 to TRBJ1-1, with 7 positions matching TRBD1. V lost 3 bases to trimming and J lost 1 base; unmatched junction nucleotides: 5. This CDR3 contains 14 residues. Germline V gene data show CDR1 as DFQATT and CDR2 as SNEGSKA (reference sequence). CDR3 in amino acids: CSASRGGSNTEAFF. The CDR3 DNA follows: TGCAGTGCTAGCAGGGGGGGTTCGAACACTGAAGCTTTCTTT.